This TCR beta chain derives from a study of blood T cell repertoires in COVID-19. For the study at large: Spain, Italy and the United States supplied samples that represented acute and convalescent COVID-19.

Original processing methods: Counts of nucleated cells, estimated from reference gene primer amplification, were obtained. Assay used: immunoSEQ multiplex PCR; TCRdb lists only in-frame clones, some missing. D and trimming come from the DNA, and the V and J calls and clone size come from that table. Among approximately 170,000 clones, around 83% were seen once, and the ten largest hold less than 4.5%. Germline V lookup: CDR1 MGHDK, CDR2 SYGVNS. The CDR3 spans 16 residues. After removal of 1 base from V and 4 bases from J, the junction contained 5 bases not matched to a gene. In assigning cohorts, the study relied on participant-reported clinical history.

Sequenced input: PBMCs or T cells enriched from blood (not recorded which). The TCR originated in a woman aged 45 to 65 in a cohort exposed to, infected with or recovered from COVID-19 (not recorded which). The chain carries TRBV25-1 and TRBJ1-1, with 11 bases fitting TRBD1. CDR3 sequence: CASSESRGTGGTEAFF. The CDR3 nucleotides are TGTGCCAGCAGTGAATCCCGCGGGACAGGGGGCACTGAAGCTTTCTTT.